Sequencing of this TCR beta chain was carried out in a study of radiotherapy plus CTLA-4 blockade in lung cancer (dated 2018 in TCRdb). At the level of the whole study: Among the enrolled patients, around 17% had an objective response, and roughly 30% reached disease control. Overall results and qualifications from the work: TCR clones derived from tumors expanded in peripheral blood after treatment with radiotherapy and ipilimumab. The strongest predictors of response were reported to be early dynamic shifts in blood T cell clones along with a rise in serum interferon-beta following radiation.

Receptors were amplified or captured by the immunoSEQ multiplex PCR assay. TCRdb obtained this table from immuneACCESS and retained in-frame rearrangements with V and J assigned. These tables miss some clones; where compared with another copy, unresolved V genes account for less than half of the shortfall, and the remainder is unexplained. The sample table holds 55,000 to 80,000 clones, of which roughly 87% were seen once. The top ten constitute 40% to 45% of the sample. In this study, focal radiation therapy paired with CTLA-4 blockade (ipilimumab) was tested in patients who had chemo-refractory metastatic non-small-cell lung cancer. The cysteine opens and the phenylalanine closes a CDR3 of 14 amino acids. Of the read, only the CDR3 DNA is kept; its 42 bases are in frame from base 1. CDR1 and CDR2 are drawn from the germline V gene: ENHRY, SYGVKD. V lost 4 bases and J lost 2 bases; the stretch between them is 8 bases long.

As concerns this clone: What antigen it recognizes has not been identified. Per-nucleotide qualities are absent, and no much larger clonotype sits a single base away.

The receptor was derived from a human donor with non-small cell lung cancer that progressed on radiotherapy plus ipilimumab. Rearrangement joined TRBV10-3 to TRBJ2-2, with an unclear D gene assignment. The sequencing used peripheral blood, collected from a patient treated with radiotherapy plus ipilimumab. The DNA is TGTGCCATCAGTGTTGCAGGCAACACCGGGGAGCTGTTTTTT. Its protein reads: CAISVAGNTGELFF.